Below are 10 T cell receptor beta chains sequenced from a single sample in a study of blood T cells in healthy people across ages. Using a J-beta primer mix together with a sample-barcoded 5' primer, a second PCR was run for about 6 to 12 cycles. One entry per CDR3 protein, called by TCRdb with MiXCR from the 5' RACE reads. The repertoire holds about 840,000 distinct CDR3 sequences, under 35% seen once, with around 9.6% in the top ten. This sample was also put to use in a study of T cells of mothers and their children.

Sequences were obtained from blood. The receptor source for this set is a woman between 40 and 55 years old in good health.

This clonotype appeared a few times. This chain uses TRBV15 with TRBJ2-5; the D gene is possibly TRBD2 (5 bases). This CDR3 has 13 amino acids. Trimming removed 0 bases at V and 11 bases at J, with 13 bases between. Germline V CDR1 and CDR2: LNHNV, YYDKDF (reference sequence). CDR3 region: CATSRDRDNEQYF. The CDR3 nucleotides are TGTGCCACCAGCAGAGATCGGGATAATGAGCAGTACTTC.

This chain uses TRBV20-1 with TRBJ1-1; 8 bases align to TRBD1. Per germline, CDR1 DFQATT and CDR2 SNEGSKA (reference sequence). This CDR3 spans 11 amino acids. CDR3 sequence: CRQGGDTEAFF. The DNA for the CDR3 is TGCAGACAGGGGGGGGACACTGAAGCTTTCTTT.

This clonotype was counted many times. The chain recombines TRBV20-1 with TRBJ2-3, with a weak D call TRBD2 (5 bases). The CDR3 totals 17 residues. Between the trimmed V and J ends, which lost 1 base and 0 bases, there was a span of 17 bases. Germline-derived CDR1 and CDR2 are DFQATT and SNEGSKA (reference sequence). The CDR3 here is CSARGTESSPSTDTQYF. For the CDR3, the DNA is TGCAGTGCTAGAGGGACCGAATCTAGCCCTAGCACAGATACGCAGTATTTT.

This clonotype was found a few times. This chain uses TRBV6-2 or TRBV6-3 with TRBJ2-1; D not resolved. V lost 6 bases to trimming and J lost 0 bases, with 15 bases between them. This CDR3 is built from 16 residues. Germline-derived CDR1 and CDR2 are MNHEY and SVGEGT. The CDR3 region is CASSQPTASSYNEQFF. Written as DNA, the CDR3 is TGTGCCAGCAGCCAACCAACAGCCAGCTCCTACAATGAGCAGTTCTTC.

As regards this clonotype: A much larger clone differs from this one at a single base, so this may be a read error. The genes are TRBV7-9 and TRBJ2-1; TRBD1 is a possible D gene (6 bases). The last part of the DNA fits TRBJ2-7 better; the J call may be wrong. Germline V gives CDR1 SEHNR, CDR2 FQNEAQ (reference sequence). This CDR3 contains 15 residues. The CDR3 here is CASTSRGSSYNEQYF. The CDR3 DNA is TGTGCCAGCACGTCCAGGGGCAGCTCCTACAATGAGCAGTACTTC.

V is TRBV11-2 and J is TRBJ1-1; no clear D gene. The CDR3 length is 16 residues. Germline V gene lookup returns CDR1 SGHAT and CDR2 FQNNGV. Trimming took off 1 base at V and 2 bases at J, with 14 bases between the two ends. CDR3 DNA: TGTGCCAGCAGCTTAGGCTCCCGGGTGGCCAACACTGAAGCTTTCTTT. Translated, it gives CASSLGSRVANTEAFF.

In its sample, this clonotype was seen many times. The chain couples TRBV7-2 to TRBJ2-7, with 12 bases lining up with TRBD2. CDR1 is SGHTA and CDR2 is FQGNSA in the germline V gene. Trimming cost V 7 bases and J 4 bases; bases outside gene matches: 8. The CDR3 has 15 residues. The CDR3 coding sequence is TGTGCCAGCACCCCTAGCGGGGGGGCCGTATACGAGCAGTACTTC. As protein: CASTPSGGAVYEQYF.

The rearrangement links TRBV4-3 to TRBJ1-1, with 7 nucleotides matching TRBD1. The CDR3 is 17 amino acids. Trimming removed 0 bases from V and 4 bases from J; junction bases left unmatched: 11. Germline CDR1 is LGHNA and CDR2 is YSLEER. Written as DNA, the CDR3 is TGCGCCAGCAGCCAAGATCATTCGAGGGGGCGGGGCACTGAAGCTTTCTTT. This gives the protein CASSQDHSRGRGTEAFF.

V is TRBV3-1 and J is TRBJ2-5; 15 bases line up with TRBD2. V trimming: 4 bases; J trimming: 1 base; junction bases outside the gene matches: 7. The CDR3 has 18 residues. CDR1 and CDR2 from the germline V gene are LGHDT and YNNKEL (reference sequence). The CDR3 DNA is TGTGCCAGCAGCCCAGGGACTAGCGGGGGGTATCCCCAAGAGACCCAGTACTTC. This encodes CASSPGTSGGYPQETQYF.

This clonotype has only a few counts. The rearrangement uses TRBV5-1 and TRBJ1-6; D unresolved. Germline CDR1 SGHRS, CDR2 YFSETQ. The V and J ends lost 7 bases and 9 bases respectively, with 11 bases between them. The CDR3 covers 12 residues. CDR3 coding DNA: TGCGCCAGCCTTTTGGAGGTTTCACCCCTCCACTTT. It translates to CASLLEVSPLHF. Supplemented by reference TRBV5-1 and TRBJ1-6, the full variable domain reads KAGVTQTPRYLIKTRGQQVTLSCSPISGHRSVSWYQQTPGQGLQFLFEYFSETQRNKGNFPGRFSGRQFSNSRSEMNVSTLELGDSALYLCASLLEVSPLHFGNGTRLTVT.